This T cell receptor beta chain is drawn from a study of long-term antiretroviral therapy in people with HIV. Run at survey level, the immunoSEQ assay was version v3.0. The protocol was immunoSEQ multiplex PCR, while the TCRdb copy is restricted to in-frame clones and leaves out a portion. This sample has approximately 20,000 clones; 85% occur once, and the top ten carry more than 10%. It was in the United States that all participants with HIV were treated. This CDR3 is built from 16 residues. Germline V gene data show CDR1 as LNHDA and CDR2 as SQIVND (reference sequence). V gave up 5 bases and J gave up 2 bases, with 16 bases separating them.

The sample was unsorted PBMCs, taken 1.6 years after starting antiretroviral therapy. This receptor was identified in a man in his forties or fifties with HIV. V usage is TRBV19 and J usage is TRBJ1-5, with D perhaps TRBD1 (6 bases). CDR3 in DNA: TGTGCCAGTAGTCCAATCAAAAGACAGGGCAATCAGCCCCAGCATTTT. Its translation: CASSPIKRQGNQPQHF. The variable domain in full, with the rest retrieved from reference TRBV19 and TRBJ1-5, is DGGITQSPKYLFRKEGQNVTLSCEQNLNHDAMYWYRQDPGQGLRLIYYSQIVNDFQKGDIAEGYSVSREKKESFPLTVTSAQKNPTAFYLCASSPIKRQGNQPQHFGDGTRLSIL.